This is a list of T cell receptor beta chains from one sample in a study of blood T cells in healthy people across ages. From the 5' RACE reads, TCRdb called clonotypes with MiXCR, one entry per CDR3 protein. The sample shows more than 1,400,000 distinct CDR3 sequences, 40% to 50% of them seen only once. Sequencing used blood. The receptors stem from a woman under 30 in good health. Each CDR3 is given with its conserved first and last residue. D genes are given only for firm matches. Clone size is not always given. Where it is, it says once, few, many or a class for expanded clones.

v_call	j_call	clone_size	d_call	cdr3_nt	cdr3_aa
TRBV10-1	TRBJ2-3	.	.	TGCGCCAGCAGTGAGTCTACTAGCAAAAGCACAGATACGCAGTATTTT	CASSESTSKSTDTQYF
TRBV20-1	TRBJ2-1	.	TRBD2	TGCAGTGCGAGCGGGGGGCGGGGGGAATCCTACAATGAGCAGTTCTTC	CSASGGRGESYNEQFF
TRBV6-6	TRBJ2-3	.	.	TGTGCCAGCAGTTACTCCCCGGGCCTATACACAGATACGCAGTATTTT	CASSYSPGLYTDTQYF
TRBV7-2	TRBJ1-1	.	.	TGTGCCAGCACCCCCTTAGGGTCTTTGGTTGTGAACACTGAAGCTTTCTTT	CASTPLGSLVVNTEAFF
TRBV9	TRBJ2-3	.	TRBD2	TGTGCCAGCAGCGAGGACACCGGGACTAGCGGGGGGAACACAGATACGCAGTATTTT	CASSEDTGTSGGNTDTQYF
TRBV21-1	TRBJ2-1	.	.	TGTGCCAGCATCAATAGCGGAGACCTAGCCAAAAACATTCAGTTCTTC	CASINSGDLAKNIQFF
TRBV28	TRBJ2-5	few	TRBD2	TGTGCCAGCACCTTGGGAGGAGCGGGGTACCAAGAGACCCAGTACTTC	CASTLGGAGYQETQYF
TRBV29-1	TRBJ1-2	.	TRBD1	TGCAGCGCTCCAACAGGGGAAGAAGGCTACACCTTC	CSAPTGEEGYTF
TRBV20-1	TRBJ2-5	few	.	TGCAGTGCTACGGACAGACTGGGGACCGAGACCCAGTACTTC	CSATDRLGTETQYF
TRBV11-2	TRBJ2-3	.	.	TGTGCCAGCAGGTGGTCTGGGCGGGAAGGGGCAGATACGCAGTATTTT	CASRWSGREGADTQYF
TRBV4-1	TRBJ2-1	.	TRBD2	TGCGCCAGCAGCCCTACTAGCGGCGTAAGCTCCTACAATGAGCAGTTCTTC	CASSPTSGVSSYNEQFF
TRBV5-1	TRBJ2-1	many	.	TGTGCCAGCAGTTTAGGCGGGTCCGATGAGCAGTTCTTC	CASSLGGSDEQFF
TRBV28	TRBJ2-5	few	.	TGTGCCAGCAGTTTGCCTGCCCCAGAGACCCAGTACTTC	CASSLPAPETQYF
TRBV20-1	TRBJ2-1	few	TRBD2	TGCAGTGCTATTGGACTAGCGGGGGGCCCGTACAATGAGCAGTTCTTC	CSAIGLAGGPYNEQFF
TRBV5-1	TRBJ2-1	.	.	TGCGCCAGCAGCCCCGGGTCGGAGCCCTCCTACAATGAGCAGTTCTTC	CASSPGSEPSYNEQFF
TRBV3-1	TRBJ2-1	few	TRBD2	TGTGCCAGCAGCCCCGGGGGGTCGAGAAATGAGCAGTTCTTC	CASSPGGSRNEQFF
TRBV7-2	TRBJ1-2	.	TRBD1	TGTGCCAGCAGACCCCGACAGGGAGGCTATGGCTACACCTTC	CASRPRQGGYGYTF
TRBV3-1	TRBJ2-7	.	TRBD2	TGTGCCAGCAGCCAAGCTAGCGGGGGTTCGAGCTCCTACGAACAGTACTTC	CASSQASGGSSSYEQYF
TRBV10-3	TRBJ1-2	.	.	TGTGCCATCAGAGAGCCCCTTTCGCGCTACACCTTC	CAIREPLSRYTF
TRBV20-1	TRBJ2-7	.	.	TGCAGTGCTAGAGACCCACTTACCTACGAGCAGTACTTC	CSARDPLTYEQYF
TRBV29-1	TRBJ2-5	few	.	TGCAGCGTTAAGGGGGGTGGGGAGACCCAGTACTTC	CSVKGGGETQYF
TRBV3-1	TRBJ2-1	.	TRBD1	TGTGCCAGCAGCCCGGACAGGGGGCCTTACAATGAGCAGTTCTTC	CASSPDRGPYNEQFF
TRBV3-1	TRBJ2-7	.	.	TGTGCCAGCAGCCCCTATGGGGACTTAGACTCCTACGAGCAGTACTTC	CASSPYGDLDSYEQYF
TRBV20-1	TRBJ2-7	.	TRBD2	TGCAGTGCTAGAGACCTAGCGGGAGATAGGTACGAGCAGTACTTC	CSARDLAGDRYEQYF
TRBV3-1	TRBJ2-7	.	.	TGTGCCAGCAGCCAGGGGGGGGCGGTTACTTACGAGCAGTACTTC	CASSQGGAVTYEQYF
TRBV4-1	TRBJ2-3	.	TRBD2	TGCGCCAGCAGCCAAGATCTGGCTAGCGGGAGTGCAGATACGCAGTATTTT	CASSQDLASGSADTQYF
TRBV3-1	TRBJ2-1	few	TRBD2	TGTGCCAGCAGCCAAGTGGGACTAGCGGCCTACAATGAGCAGTTCTTC	CASSQVGLAAYNEQFF
TRBV3-1	TRBJ1-2	.	.	TGTGCCAGCAGCCAAAGATGGGGTGGCTACACCTTC	CASSQRWGGYTF
TRBV6-5	TRBJ2-3	.	TRBD2	TGTGCCAGCAGTTACACCTCCGGGACTAGCGGGGGAGCTAGCACAGATACGCAGTATTTT	CASSYTSGTSGGASTDTQYF
TRBV7-6	TRBJ2-7	few	TRBD1	TGTGCCAGCAGCGTCTCACTCGGGACAGACTCCTACGAGCAGTACTTC	CASSVSLGTDSYEQYF
TRBV3-1	TRBJ2-1	.	TRBD2	TGTGCCAGCAGCCGGGTAGCGGGCCTATACAATGAGCAGTTCTTC	CASSRVAGLYNEQFF
TRBV7-9	TRBJ2-1	few	TRBD1	TGTGCCAGCACCCCCGGGACAGGGGAGTGGAATGAGCAGTTCTTC	CASTPGTGEWNEQFF
TRBV11-2	TRBJ2-5	.	TRBD2	TGTGCCAGCACCGACGTCGGGACTAGCGAGGAGACCCAGTACTTC	CASTDVGTSEETQYF
TRBV9	TRBJ1-4	.	.	TGTGCCAGCAGCCCTCAAACCGGGACACCGAATGAAAAACTGTTTTTT	CASSPQTGTPNEKLFF
TRBV7-2	TRBJ1-6	few	.	TGTGCCAGCAGCTTAGGGTCAGGGTATAATTCACCCCTCCACTTT	CASSLGSGYNSPLHF
TRBV20-1	TRBJ2-3	few	.	TGCAGTGCTAGAACCCGGGGGCGAAGCACAGATACGCAGTATTTT	CSARTRGRSTDTQYF
TRBV25-1	TRBJ1-4	.	.	TGTGCCAGCGGCAGTTTTACTAATGAAAAACTGTTTTTT	CASGSFTNEKLFF
TRBV20-1	TRBJ2-3	.	TRBD2	TGCAGTGCTAGTCCCCCTAGCGGGTACACAGATACGCAGTATTTT	CSASPPSGYTDTQYF